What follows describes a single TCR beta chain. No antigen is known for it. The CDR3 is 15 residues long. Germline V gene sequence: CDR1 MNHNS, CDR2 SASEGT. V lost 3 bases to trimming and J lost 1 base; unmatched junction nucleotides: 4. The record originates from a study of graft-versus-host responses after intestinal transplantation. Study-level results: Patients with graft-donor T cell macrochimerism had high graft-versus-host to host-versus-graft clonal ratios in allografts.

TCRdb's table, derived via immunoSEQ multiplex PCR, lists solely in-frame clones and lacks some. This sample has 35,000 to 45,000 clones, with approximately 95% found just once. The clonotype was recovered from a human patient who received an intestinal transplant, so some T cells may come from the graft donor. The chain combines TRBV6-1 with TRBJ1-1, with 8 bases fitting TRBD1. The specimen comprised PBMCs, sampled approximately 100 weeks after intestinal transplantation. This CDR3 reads CASSEYGTGNTEAFF. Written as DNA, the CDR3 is TGTGCCAGCAGTGAGTACGGGACAGGGAACACTGAAGCTTTCTTT.